The present T cell receptor (beta chain) was sequenced within a study of blood T cell repertoires in COVID-19. Study context: In each case, the material was cDNA or gDNA derived from T cells, B-cell-depleted T cells, or PBMCs.

As processed by the authors: Reference gene primers were amplified, and this amplification served to estimate nucleated cell counts. TCRdb's table, derived via immunoSEQ multiplex PCR, lists solely in-frame clones and lacks some. V and J calls and clone size are given by that table; D and trimming were obtained from the DNA. The sample yields a few hundred thousand clones, 70% to 90% seen once. Germline V lookup: CDR1 SNHLY, CDR2 FYNNEI. The CDR3 has 15 residues. The germline V and J ends were trimmed by 1 base and 3 bases, with 11 bases remaining between them. The sequenced sample was peripheral blood. The chain is built from TRBV2 and TRBJ2-3, with a possible D match to TRBD2 (6 bases). This clonotype originated in a man younger than 30 who had recovered from COVID-19. The CDR3, as DNA: TGTGCCAGCAGTGAAGGACTAGGGGTAACAGATACGCAGTATTTT. It codes for CASSEGLGVTDTQYF.